Here is one TCR beta chain with its context. Its antigen target is currently unknown. Base qualities are not provided; no much larger clone lies one nucleotide away. CDR1 and CDR2 were assigned from the germline V gene (reference sequence) as SEHNR and FQNEAQ. V was cut back by 3 bases and J by 5 bases, leaving a gap of 8 bases between them. From the cysteine up to the phenylalanine, the CDR3 has a length of 13 residues. The retained sequence is limited to the CDR3, 39 bases, with the frame set at the first base. These data belong to a study of beta chain features in type 1 diabetes (dated by TCRdb to 2016 to 2019). Regarding the research as a whole: Mean age, gender distribution, total cell number and subset yield did not differ between patients and healthy donors. A total of under 140,000,000 sorted cells were examined across all samples, and the number of cells per subset was strongly correlated with RNA yield. The study compared the TCRB repertoires of sorted circulating CD4+ T cell subsets in recently diagnosed type 1 diabetes patients with those in matched healthy donors. Regulatory and stem cell-like memory subsets were obtained from only 8 patients and roughly eight healthy donors, while naive and central memory subsets were obtained from all 30 or so donors.

The entire isolated RNA was reverse transcribed using the High Capacity cDNA Reverse Transcription Kit, and thus expressed TCRB transcripts were sequenced. Naive, central memory and regulatory T cell samples underwent deep immunoSEQ sequencing, averaging roughly 3.5 million total reads per sample. Sorted cells were lysed in RLT buffer and RNA was extracted with DNase-treated RNeasy Micro or Mini kits, depending on cell number. To prevent cross-contamination, every cell subset was processed on its own, while patient and healthy donor samples were processed together. The immunoSEQ multiplex PCR was used to amplify TCRB sequences from cDNA, yielding 87-bp fragments that span the CDR3 region. Amplicons were sequenced on the Illumina HiSeq platform. The study's processing was this. Synthetic template baselines were used to correct PCR bias computationally, reads within Hamming distance 2 were collapsed, and singletons that could not be merged were discarded. Reads were aligned against IMGT to assign V, D and J genes, CDR3 length and insertions or deletions at six rearrangement sites. Within each subset, clonotype counts were normalized to the number of sorted cells before true diversity and Gini coefficients were calculated with the tcR R package. Repertoire sharing was quantified using the overlap coefficient calculated on TCRB nucleotide sequences. Out-of-frame TCRB sequences from naive cells were analyzed to stand in for the pre-selection repertoire. Sourced from immuneACCESS, this table was stored by TCRdb with only in-frame sequences that have V and J called. A share of the clones is absent; for the studies checked, an unresolved V gene accounts for under half, and the remainder has no known explanation. V and J calls and clone size come straight from that table; D and trimming were deduced from the DNA. The table for this sample lists a few hundred thousand clones; 9.5% to 13% of them were counted only once. The ten biggest clones cover 0.017% of the sample.

General conclusions and limits of the study: Type 1 diabetes patients showed a moderate but significant shortening of TCRB CDR3 length in all four CD4+ subsets. Shorter templates might be favored by PCR, yet because patient and control samples were amplified and corrected together, any such skew would affect both groups equally. Patients with type 1 diabetes made fewer insertions and deleted more nucleotides at VDJ recombination sites, implying thymic rearrangement abnormalities. Because cDNA was sequenced instead of genomic DNA, highly expressing activated cells could be over-represented, though the groups showed no difference in activation or CD3 levels. The naive, central memory and regulatory TCRB repertoires appeared to resemble one another more closely among patients than among healthy donors. Only small numbers of individuals were included in the HLA sub-analyses, which left unresolved whether HLA type had any influence on TCRB rearrangement.

A single peripheral blood draw of around 100 mL on average was collected from each donor into heparinised tubes. A BD FACSAria II and a panel including CD45RO, CCR7, CD25, CD127, CD95 and CD27 were used to sort naive, central memory, regulatory and stem cell-like memory CD4+ T cells. Every sorted population had a purity above 95%. PBMCs were separated immediately by Lymphoprep density gradient centrifugation and were stained directly, without being cultured. To minimize batch effects, samples were stained and sorted in pairs, one healthy donor with one patient per experiment. In this chain, TRBV7-9 is recombined with TRBJ2-1; the D gene cannot be named for sure. Input material: naive CD4+ T cells from blood. The sample's cell subset or site label is to be understood as: true naive CD4+ T cells. The TCR was taken from a man aged 30-40 years with type 1 diabetes. The CDR3 loop reads CASSFRNNNEQFF. Read as DNA, the sequence is TGTGCCAGCAGCTTCAGGAACAACAATGAGCAGTTCTTC.